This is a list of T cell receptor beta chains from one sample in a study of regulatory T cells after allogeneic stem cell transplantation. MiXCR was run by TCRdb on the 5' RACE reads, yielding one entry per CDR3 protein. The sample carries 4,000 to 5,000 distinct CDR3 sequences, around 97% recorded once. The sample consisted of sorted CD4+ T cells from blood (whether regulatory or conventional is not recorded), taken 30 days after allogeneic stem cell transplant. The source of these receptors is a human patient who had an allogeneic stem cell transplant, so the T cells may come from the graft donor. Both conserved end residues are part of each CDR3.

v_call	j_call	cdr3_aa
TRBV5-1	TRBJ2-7	CGSSRETGSMNEQYF
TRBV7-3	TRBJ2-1	CDSSLTEPYYNEQFF
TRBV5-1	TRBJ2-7	CASSFSAGDFCEQYF
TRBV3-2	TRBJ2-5	CASSLGVDENQYF
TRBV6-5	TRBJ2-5	CGSSPRDGQDTQYF
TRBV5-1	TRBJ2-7	CASSLLTGSVYEQSF
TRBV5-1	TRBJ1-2	CASSLRGSTDYGYTF
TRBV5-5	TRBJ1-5	CASSSCSRGRNSNQAQHF
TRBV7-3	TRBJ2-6	CASSLPAMGAGANVLTF
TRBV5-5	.	CASSWSTRGIAVNQPQYF
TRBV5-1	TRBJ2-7	CASSLLAGSQYEQSF
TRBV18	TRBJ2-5	CASSRRQGNQETQYF
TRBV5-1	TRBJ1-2	CASSLDSGKDASPF
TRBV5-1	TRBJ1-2	CATNLRTRSNYGYPF
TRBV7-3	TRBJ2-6	CASSLLAVGAGANVQNF
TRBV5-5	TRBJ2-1	CASSVVARGPYNEQFF
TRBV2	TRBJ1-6	CASSPMGSYTSPLHF
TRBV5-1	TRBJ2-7	CGSRPGTSGSCYEQYF
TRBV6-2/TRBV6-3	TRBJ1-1	CASPAKGGAFF
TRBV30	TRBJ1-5	CAWSVFSSGPQHF
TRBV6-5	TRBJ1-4	CTSRRQGTNEKQFF
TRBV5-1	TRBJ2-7	CASSWIAQSMYEQYF
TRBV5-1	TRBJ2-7	CASSFRVGSMTEQYF
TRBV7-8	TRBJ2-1	CASSLVWKDRGHFF
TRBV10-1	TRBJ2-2	CATGRRSPGDLFF
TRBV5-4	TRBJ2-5	CASSLEGQRKRTHHF
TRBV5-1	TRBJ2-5	CASTWTALDTHYF
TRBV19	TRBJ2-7	CSSSLGITYEQYF
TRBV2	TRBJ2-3	CASCFHGADTQYF
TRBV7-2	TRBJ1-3	CASSVTDSPSGNAIYF
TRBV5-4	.	CAGSRADRNETQYF
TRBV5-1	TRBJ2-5	CARSLFGPGRAGPQETQYF
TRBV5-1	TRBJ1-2	CASSWRGGRDYGYTF
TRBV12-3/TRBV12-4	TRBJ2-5	CASSGGGETQYF
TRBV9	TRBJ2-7	CASGPSALSEPYF
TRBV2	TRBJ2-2	CASRGERAGLVGELFF
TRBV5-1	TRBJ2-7	CASSLLAGSVYEQYF
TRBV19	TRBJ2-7	CGSRGSVTHGQYF
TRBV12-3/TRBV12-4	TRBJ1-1	CASSLGGNTEDFF
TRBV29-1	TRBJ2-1	CRVAPGTGGCYNEQFF
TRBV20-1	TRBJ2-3	CSARGPSGEGDAQYF
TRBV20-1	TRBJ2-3	CTGRDPSGEKDKPFF
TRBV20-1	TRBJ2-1	CSVKRFLLPYNEQNF
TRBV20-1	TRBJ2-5	CRDTPTSGDKETQNF
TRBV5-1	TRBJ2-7	CASSLLAGSIYEQYF
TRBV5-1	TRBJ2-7	CASGLLAVTMDEQYF
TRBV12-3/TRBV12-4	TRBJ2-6	CASSSTLVSSGDNVLTF
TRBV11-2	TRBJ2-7	CASSLAAGARYRQYF
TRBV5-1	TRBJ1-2	CASRLRGGADYAYPF
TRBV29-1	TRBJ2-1	CSVTRGTGDSYNEPFF
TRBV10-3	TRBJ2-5	CAISSQRGGKNQYF
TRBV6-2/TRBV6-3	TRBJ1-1	CASSQTGMNTEAFF
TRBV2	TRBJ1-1	CGISCDGGNTEEYF
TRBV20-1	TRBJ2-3	CSARDPSGEGETQYF
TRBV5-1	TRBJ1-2	CASSLGRDANYAQPF
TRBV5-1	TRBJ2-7	CVSPPGTSGNYYEQYF
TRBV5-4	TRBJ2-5	CASSLKVQGKETQYF
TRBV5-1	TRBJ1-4	CASSCGTAKENLFF
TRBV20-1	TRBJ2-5	CSATRDSGDQETQYF